The rows below give T cell receptor beta chains drawn from one sample of a study of CD8+CD57+ T cells in acquired aplastic anemia. MiXCR was run by TCRdb on the reads, yielding one entry per CDR3 protein. Among about 120,000 distinct CDR3 sequences listed, approximately 61% were seen once. The sample was sorted CD4+, CD8+, or CD8+CD57+ T cells (not recorded which) from PBMCs. The receptor set was obtained from a human donor with aplastic anemia. Each CDR3 is given with its conserved first and last residue.

TRBV19	TRBJ2-7	CASRRGRTYEQYF
TRBV7-9	TRBJ1-1	CASSFREEGNTEAFF
TRBV6-5	TRBJ1-4	CASSLRSYNEKLFF
TRBV27	TRBJ2-3	CASSLVRGTDTQYF
TRBV12-3/TRBV12-4	TRBJ2-3	CASSFTHGADTQYF
TRBV20-1	TRBJ2-7	CSARFLAGGPLEQYF
TRBV19	TRBJ2-7	CASSPGLTSRYEQYF
TRBV19	TRBJ1-2	CASRYDRRYTF
TRBV10-1	TRBJ1-1	CASSVLGQGNTEAFF
TRBV24-1	TRBJ1-4	CATYDRVRVEKLFF
TRBV7-8	TRBJ1-1	CASSLGLGVNTEAFF
TRBV5-8	TRBJ1-1	CASSLPGQGNTEAFF
TRBV12-3/TRBV12-4	TRBJ2-7	CASSFGQNYEQYF
TRBV19	TRBJ2-2	CASSISAGELFF
TRBV7-9	TRBJ2-5	CASSFSTETQYF
TRBV20-1	TRBJ2-1	CSGGLAGGLFQGEQFF
TRBV9	TRBJ2-3	CASSVEGSGRPYTDTQYF
TRBV2	TRBJ2-5	CASSTSGIETQYF
TRBV11-1	TRBJ1-3	CASSLVSGATGNTIYF
TRBV20-1	TRBJ2-7	CSAGTPRVGSYEQYF
TRBV19	TRBJ1-2	CASSITGGANYGYTF
TRBV30	TRBJ2-7	CAWSVLAPEQYF
TRBV6-5	TRBJ2-2	CASSYATSNTGELFF
TRBV15	TRBJ2-1	CATSDVTGSFNEQFF
TRBV20-1	TRBJ2-5	CSASRLAEQETQYF
TRBV7-9	TRBJ2-7	CASSPKTSGEYEQYF
TRBV28	TRBJ2-7	CASRPLAGDEQYF
TRBV12-3/TRBV12-4	TRBJ1-2	CASSLGTGSGYTF
TRBV2	TRBJ2-1	CASSEMTGGVSDEQFF
TRBV25-1	TRBJ2-1	CASSASSGQFF
TRBV24-1	TRBJ1-2	CAIHETFHGYTF
TRBV7-9	TRBJ1-2	CASSRSAGYTF
TRBV19	TRBJ2-2	CASSSQLNTGELFF
TRBV29-1	TRBJ2-7	CSVVEDVYEQYF
TRBV25-1	TRBJ1-4	CASSEGQVSNEKLFF
TRBV7-9	TRBJ2-1	CASSWGGQSYNEQFF
TRBV10-3	TRBJ1-6	CAIRGAGTGDSPLHF
TRBV15	TRBJ2-7	CATSRDTGSGDLEQYF
TRBV13	TRBJ2-7	CASSSVGEQYF
TRBV7-9	TRBJ2-2	CASSSYMGGELFF
TRBV24-1	TRBJ1-3	CATSAGLNSGNTIYF
TRBV15	TRBJ1-5	CATSADQGATNQPQHF
TRBV7-2	TRBJ1-3	CASSPSLGSGNTIYF
TRBV24-1	TRBJ1-2	CATSDSNAGTGYYGYTF
TRBV12-3/TRBV12-4	TRBJ1-4	CASSSRGWPNEKLFF
TRBV29-1	TRBJ2-5	CSVESVQETQYF
TRBV13	TRBJ1-4	CASSLFGATNEKLFF
TRBV10-3	TRBJ2-3	CASSSPRTGGLITDTQYF
TRBV7-9	TRBJ1-4	CASRGPGINEKLFF
TRBV20-1	TRBJ2-2	CSARPSGSMIGELFF
TRBV19	TRBJ1-5	CASSIDSDSNQPQHF
TRBV29-1	TRBJ2-2	CSVSGFSGELFF
TRBV20-1	TRBJ1-6	CSAPTGALEALHF
TRBV19	TRBJ2-3	CASSVASSTDTQYF
TRBV13	TRBJ1-6	CASSELRELNSPLHF
TRBV5-1	TRBJ2-7	CASSPDRATYEQYF
TRBV10-3	TRBJ1-5	CAISESVRGRVQPQHF
TRBV5-1	TRBJ2-1	CASSYGTGDEQFF
TRBV19	TRBJ2-2	CASKTSLNTGELFF